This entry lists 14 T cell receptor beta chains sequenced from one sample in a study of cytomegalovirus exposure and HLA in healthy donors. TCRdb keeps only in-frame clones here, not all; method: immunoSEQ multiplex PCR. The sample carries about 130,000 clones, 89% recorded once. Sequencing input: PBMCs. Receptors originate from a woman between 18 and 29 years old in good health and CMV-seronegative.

CDR3 in amino acids: CASSQDKSNQPQHF. CDR3 nucleotides: TGCGCCAGCAGCCAAGATAAAAGCAATCAGCCCCAGCATTTT. The rearrangement joins TRBV4-1 to TRBJ1-5; unclear D gene. The CDR3 covers 14 residues. V dropped 0 bases and J dropped 1 base, with 4 bases sitting between them. Germline loops: CDR1 MGHRA, CDR2 YSYEKL.

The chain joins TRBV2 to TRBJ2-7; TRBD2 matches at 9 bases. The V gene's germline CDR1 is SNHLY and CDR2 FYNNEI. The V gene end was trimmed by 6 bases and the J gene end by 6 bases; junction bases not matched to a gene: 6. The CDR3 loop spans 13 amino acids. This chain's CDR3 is CASREREDCEQYF. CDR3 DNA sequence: TGTGCCAGCAGGGAGCGGGAGGACTGCGAGCAGTACTTC.

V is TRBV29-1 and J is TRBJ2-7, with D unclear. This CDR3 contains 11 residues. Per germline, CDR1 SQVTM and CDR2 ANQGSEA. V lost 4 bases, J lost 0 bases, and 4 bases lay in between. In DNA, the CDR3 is TGCAGCGTTGCACTCTCCTACGAGCAGTACTTC. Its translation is CSVALSYEQYF.

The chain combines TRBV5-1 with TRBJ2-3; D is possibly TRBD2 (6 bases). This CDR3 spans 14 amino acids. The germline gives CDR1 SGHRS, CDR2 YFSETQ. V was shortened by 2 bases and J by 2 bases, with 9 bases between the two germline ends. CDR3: CASSFSGFTDTQYF. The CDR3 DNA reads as TGCGCCAGCAGCTTTAGCGGTTTCACAGATACGCAGTATTTT.

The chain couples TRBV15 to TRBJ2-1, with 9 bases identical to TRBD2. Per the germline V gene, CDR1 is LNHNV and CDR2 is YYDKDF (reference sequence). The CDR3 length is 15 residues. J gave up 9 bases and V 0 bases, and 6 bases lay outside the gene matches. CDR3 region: CATSRDLSGSGEQFF. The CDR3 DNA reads TGTGCCACCAGCAGAGATCTTAGCGGGAGTGGTGAGCAGTTCTTC.

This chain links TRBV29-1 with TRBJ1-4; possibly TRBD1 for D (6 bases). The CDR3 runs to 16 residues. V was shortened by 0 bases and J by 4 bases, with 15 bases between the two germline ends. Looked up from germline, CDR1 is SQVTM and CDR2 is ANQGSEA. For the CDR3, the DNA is TGCAGCGTTGAAGATCCTCTCGGCAGGGGTAATGAAAAACTGTTTTTT. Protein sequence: CSVEDPLGRGNEKLFF.

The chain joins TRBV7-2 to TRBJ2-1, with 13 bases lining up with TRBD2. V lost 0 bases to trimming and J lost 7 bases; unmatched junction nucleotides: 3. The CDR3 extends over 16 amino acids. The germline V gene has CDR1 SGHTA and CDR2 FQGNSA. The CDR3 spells CASSLAGLAGVNEQFF. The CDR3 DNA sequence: TGTGCCAGCAGCTTAGCAGGACTAGCGGGAGTTAATGAGCAGTTCTTC. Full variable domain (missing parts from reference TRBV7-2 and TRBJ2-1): GAGVSQSPSNKVTEKGKDVELRCDPISGHTALYWYRQSLGQGLEFLIYFQGNSAPDKSGLPSDRFSAERTGGSVSTLTIQRTQQEDSAVYLCASSLAGLAGVNEQFFGPGTRLTVL.

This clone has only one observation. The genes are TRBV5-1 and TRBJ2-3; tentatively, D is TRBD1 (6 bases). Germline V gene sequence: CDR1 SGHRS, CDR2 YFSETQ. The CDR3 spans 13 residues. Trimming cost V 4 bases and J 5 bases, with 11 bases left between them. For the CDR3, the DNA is TGCGCCAGCAGCGAGGGACAAGGAGATACGCAGTATTTT. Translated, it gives CASSEGQGDTQYF.

The CDR3 DNA reads as TGTGCCAGCAGCATCGGGGGTGCTGAAGCTTTCTTT. Amino acids: CASSIGGAEAFF. V gene TRBV5-4 combines with J gene TRBJ1-1, with D possibly matching TRBD1 (5 bases). The CDR3 extends over 12 amino acids. Trimming took 4 bases from V and 6 from J, leaving 10 bases between them. Germline-derived CDR1 and CDR2 are SGHNT and YYREEE (reference sequence).

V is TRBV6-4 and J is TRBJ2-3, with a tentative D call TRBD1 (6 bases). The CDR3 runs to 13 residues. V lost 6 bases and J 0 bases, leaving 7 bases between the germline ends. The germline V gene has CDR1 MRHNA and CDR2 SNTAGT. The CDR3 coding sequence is TGTGCCAGCAGCGGACAGAGCACAGATACGCAGTATTTT. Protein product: CASSGQSTDTQYF.

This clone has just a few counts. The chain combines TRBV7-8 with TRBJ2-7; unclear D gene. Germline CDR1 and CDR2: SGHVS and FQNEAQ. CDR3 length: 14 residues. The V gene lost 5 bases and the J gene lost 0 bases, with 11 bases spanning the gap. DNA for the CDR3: TGTGCCAGCAGCCCCGAGATTAGCTCCTACGAGCAGTACTTC. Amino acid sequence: CASSPEISSYEQYF. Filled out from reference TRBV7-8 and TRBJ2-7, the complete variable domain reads GAGVSQSPRYKVAKRGQDVALRCDPISGHVSLFWYQQALGQGPEFLTYFQNEAQLDKSGLPSDRFFAERPEGSVSTLKIQRTQQEDSAVYLCASSPEISSYEQYFGPGTRLTVT.

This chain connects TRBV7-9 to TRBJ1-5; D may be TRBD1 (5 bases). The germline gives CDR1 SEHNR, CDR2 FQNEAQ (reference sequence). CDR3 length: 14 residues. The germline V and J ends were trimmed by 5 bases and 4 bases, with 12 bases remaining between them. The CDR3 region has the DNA TGTGCCAGCAGCCGGGGGGAAAGAAATCAGCCCCAGCATTTT. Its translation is CASSRGERNQPQHF. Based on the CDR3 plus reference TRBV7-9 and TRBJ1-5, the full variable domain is DTGVSQNPRHKITKRGQNVTFRCDPISEHNRLYWYRQTLGQGPEFLTYFQNEAQLEKSRLLSDRFSAERPKGSFSTLEIQRTEQGDSAMYLCASSRGERNQPQHFGDGTRLSIL.

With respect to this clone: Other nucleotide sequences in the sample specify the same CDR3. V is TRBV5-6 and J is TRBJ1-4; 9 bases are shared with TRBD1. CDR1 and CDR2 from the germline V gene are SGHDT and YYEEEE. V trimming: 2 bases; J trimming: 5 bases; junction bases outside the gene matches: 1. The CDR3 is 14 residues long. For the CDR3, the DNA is TGTGCCAGCAGCTTCGGGACAGGGAATGAAAAACTGTTTTTT. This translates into CASSFGTGNEKLFF.

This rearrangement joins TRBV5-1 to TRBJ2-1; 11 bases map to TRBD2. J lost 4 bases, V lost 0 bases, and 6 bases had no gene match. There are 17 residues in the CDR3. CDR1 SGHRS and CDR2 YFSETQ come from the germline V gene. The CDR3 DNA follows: TGCGCCAGCAGCTTGGCCCTAGCGGGAGGATGGTACAATGAGCAGTTCTTC. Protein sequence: CASSLALAGGWYNEQFF.